The 30 T cell receptor beta chains presented below share a single source sample, sequenced in a study of blood T cell repertoires in COVID-19. This table comes from immunoSEQ multiplex PCR, and its TCRdb copy is limited to in-frame clones, with some not included. Of 200,000 or so clones in the sample, 65% to 85% were seen once. The sequencing sample was made of peripheral blood. The receptors were sampled from an elderly woman with acute or convalescent COVID-19.

The chain recombines TRBV27 with TRBJ2-1; 9 bases line up with TRBD1. This CDR3 spans 16 amino acids. The V gene end was trimmed by 6 bases and the J gene end by 7 bases; junction bases not matched to a gene: 13. The germline gives CDR1 MNHEY, CDR2 SMNVEV (reference sequence). The CDR3 DNA sequence: TGTGCCAGCAGCCAACTCCCGGGACAGGGAAGGAATGAGCAGTTCTTC. Protein product: CASSQLPGQGRNEQFF.

As for this clone: Other nucleotide sequences from this sample produce the same CDR3. V and J are TRBV30 and TRBJ1-1; possible D gene TRBD1, 5 bases. The CDR3 length is 14 residues. Trimming took off 0 bases at V and 1 base at J, with 9 bases between the two ends. Per the germline V gene, CDR1 is GTSNPN and CDR2 is SVGIG (reference sequence). The CDR3 DNA reads as TGTGCCTGGAGTGTAGGGGCGGAGAACACTGAAGCTTTCTTT. It translates to CAWSVGAENTEAFF.

The chain joins TRBV10-2 to TRBJ2-7, with 13 bases matching TRBD2. From germline, CDR1 is WSHSY and CDR2 SAAADI. CDR3 length: 17 amino acids. V dropped 4 bases and J dropped 3; count of bases not matched to a gene: 9. The CDR3 here is CASSGENGLAGDYEQYF. The CDR3 DNA reads as TGCGCCAGCAGTGGGGAAAACGGACTAGCGGGGGACTACGAGCAGTACTTC.

The chain uses TRBV2 and TRBJ1-4, with D unresolved. The CDR3 totals 15 residues. In germline, CDR1 is SNHLY, CDR2 FYNNEI. Between the trimmed V and J ends, which lost 6 bases and 2 bases, there was a span of 13 bases. CDR3 in amino acids: CASRRRVSTNEKLFF. DNA for the CDR3: TGTGCCAGCAGGCGGAGGGTATCCACTAATGAAAAACTGTTTTTT. Drawing the rest from reference TRBV2 and TRBJ1-4, the complete variable domain is EPEVTQTPSHQVTQMGQEVILRCVPISNHLYFYWYRQILGQKVEFLVSFYNNEISEKSEIFDDQFSVERPDGSNFTLKIRSTKLEDSAMYFCASRRRVSTNEKLFFGSGTQLSVL.

The rearrangement links TRBV30 to TRBJ2-5; 9 bases fit TRBD1. The CDR3 spans 15 residues. The V gene's germline CDR1 is GTSNPN and CDR2 SVGIG (reference sequence). Trimming took 2 bases from V and 2 from J; bases not matched to a gene: 6. This CDR3 reads CAWSSSGTGQETQYF. CDR3 in DNA: TGTGCCTGGAGTTCATCCGGGACAGGGCAAGAGACCCAGTACTTC.

The chain employs TRBV24-1 and TRBJ1-1; 11 positions agree with TRBD1. CDR3 length equals 14 residues. Germline loops: CDR1 KGHDR, CDR2 SFDVKD. Trimming took 7 bases from V and 3 from J; bases not matched to a gene: 3. This CDR3 is CATRGTGGDTEAFF. CDR3 DNA sequence: TGTGCCACCAGAGGGACAGGGGGAGACACTGAAGCTTTCTTT.

The V call is TRBV7-2, the J call TRBJ2-4, with TRBD1 identical over 10 bases. CDR3 length equals 16 residues. Germline CDR1 is SGHTA and CDR2 is FQGNSA. With V trimmed by 1 base and J by 1 base, 1 base remained unmatched. The CDR3 reads CASSLGTGGAKNIQYF. DNA of the CDR3: TGTGCCAGCAGCTTAGGGACAGGGGGTGCCAAAAACATTCAGTACTTC.

V gene TRBV18 combines with J gene TRBJ2-5, with no clear D. Trimming cost V 6 bases and J 3 bases, with 17 bases left between them. Germline CDR1 and CDR2: KGHSH and LQKENI. The CDR3 loop spans 15 amino acids. CDR3 in amino acids: CASSSLEIRKETQYF. CDR3 coding DNA: TGTGCCAGCTCGTCCCTAGAGATCCGAAAAGAGACCCAGTACTTC. Using reference TRBV18 and TRBJ2-5 for the parts outside the CDR3, the full variable domain is NAGVMQNPRHLVRRRGQEARLRCSPMKGHSHVYWYRQLPEEGLKFMVYLQKENIIDESGMPKERFSAEFPKEGPSILRIQQVVRGDSAAYFCASSSLEIRKETQYFGPGTRLLVL.

The gene calls are TRBV15 and TRBJ2-1, with TRBD2 matching 15 bases. The CDR3 length is 19 residues. Losses at the gene ends were 3 bases for V and 7 bases for J; bases not matched to a gene: 13. Germline V gene data show CDR1 as LNHNV and CDR2 as YYDKDF (reference sequence). The CDR3 loop reads CATSRGQGLAGGPRNEQFF. The CDR3 region has the DNA TGTGCCACCAGCAGGGGCCAAGGACTAGCGGGAGGGCCTAGGAATGAGCAGTTCTTC.

The V call is TRBV6-5, the J call TRBJ1-5, with a possible D match to TRBD1 (5 bases). Germline-derived CDR1 and CDR2 are MNHEY and SVGAGI. Trimming took 6 bases from V and 6 from J, leaving 15 bases between them. CDR3 length: 14 amino acids. CDR3 sequence (DNA): TGTGCCAGCAGCGCAGGGTTTCAAATTCAGCCCCAGCATTTT. This codes for CASSAGFQIQPQHF.

The chain has TRBV10-1 and TRBJ2-1; 9 bases align to TRBD2. Germline assignment: CDR1 WNHNN and CDR2 SYGVQD (reference sequence). J lost 7 bases, V lost 6 bases, and 7 bases had no gene match. The CDR3 sequence is 14 residues long. CDR3 sequence (DNA): TGCGCCAGCAGCGGACTAGCGAAAGGGAATGAGCAGTTCTTC. This encodes CASSGLAKGNEQFF.

This clone was found once. The CDR3 sequence is CAWSVVQGAYGYTF. The CDR3 DNA is TGTGCCTGGAGTGTGGTACAGGGGGCGTATGGCTACACCTTC. This chain links TRBV30 with TRBJ1-2; 9 bases are shared with TRBD1. Germline V lookup: CDR1 GTSNPN, CDR2 SVGIG (reference sequence). V lost 0 bases to trimming and J lost 5 bases; unmatched junction nucleotides: 4. The CDR3 is 14 amino acids.

The chain uses TRBV14 and TRBJ1-3, with 7 bases aligning to TRBD1. Trimming cost V 2 bases and J 1 base; bases outside gene matches: 5. This CDR3 spans 16 amino acids. Germline V gene sequence: CDR1 SGHDN, CDR2 FVKESK. The CDR3 loop reads CASSQPGTESGNTIYF. The DNA for the CDR3 is TGTGCCAGCAGCCAACCCGGGACAGAGTCTGGAAACACCATATATTTT.

The chain recombines TRBV12-5 with TRBJ1-5; D possibly corresponds to TRBD1 (5 bases). The CDR3 runs 19 residues. From germline, CDR1 is LGHNT and CDR2 FRNRAP. Trimming stripped 6 bases from V and 0 bases from J, with 24 bases between. The CDR3 region has the DNA TGTGCTAGTGGAGCTGGACCGGCGGGGGGAACATATAGCAATCAGCCCCAGCATTTT. Residues: CASGAGPAGGTYSNQPQHF.

CDR3: CASTRLAGGNEQFF. CDR3 in DNA: TGTGCCAGCACCCGACTAGCGGGAGGGAATGAGCAGTTCTTC. V is TRBV11-2 and J is TRBJ2-1, with 14 bases that match TRBD2. The CDR3 runs 14 residues. CDR1 SGHAT and CDR2 FQNNGV come from the germline V gene. With V trimmed by 7 bases and J by 7 bases, 3 bases remained unmatched.

J is TRBJ2-2 and V is TRBV10-3, with 8 bases lining up with TRBD2. The CDR3 sequence is 17 residues long. Germline CDR1 is ENHRY and CDR2 is SYGVKD. The V segment lost 1 base and the J segment 4 bases; nucleotides outside the gene matches: 8. The chain's CDR3 is CAISELLAGRGTGELFF. DNA of the CDR3: TGTGCCATCAGTGAGTTGTTAGCGGGACGTGGCACCGGGGAGCTGTTTTTT.

This clone was seen once. V and J are TRBV9 and TRBJ1-6, with a tentative D call TRBD1 (6 bases). This CDR3 region has 14 residues. The germline V gene has CDR1 SGDLS and CDR2 YYNGEE. V was shortened by 3 bases and J by 7 bases, with 11 bases between the two germline ends. In DNA form, the CDR3 reads TGTGCCAGCAGCGCCCCAGGGGTCAATTCACCCCTCCACTTT. Translated: CASSAPGVNSPLHF.

The V and J genes are TRBV14 and TRBJ1-4, with D tentatively TRBD1 (6 bases). V lost 3 bases to trimming and J lost 2 bases, with 10 bases between them. CDR1 is SGHDN, CDR2 FVKESK, per germline. This CDR3 has 15 amino acids. The CDR3 sequence: CASSHRTATNEKLFF. DNA for the CDR3: TGTGCCAGCAGCCATAGGACAGCCACTAATGAAAAACTGTTTTTT.

The chain employs TRBV6-5 and TRBJ1-4; TRBD1 aligns across 9 bases. The germline CDR1 and CDR2 sequences are MNHEY and SVGAGI. The CDR3 runs 14 residues. The V segment lost 6 bases and the J segment 8 bases; nucleotides outside the gene matches: 7. CDR3 residues: CASSAGQGSEKLFF. For the CDR3, the DNA is TGTGCCAGCAGCGCGGGACAGGGCTCCGAAAAACTGTTTTTT.

This clone appeared a few times. The rearrangement uses TRBV5-5 and TRBJ2-5, with D perhaps matching TRBD2 (5 bases). The germline CDR1 and CDR2 sequences are SGHKS and YYEKEE (reference sequence). The CDR3 consists of 13 residues. V shed 0 bases and J shed 5 bases, with 8 bases lying between them. CDR3 in DNA: TGTGCCAGCAGCTTGGCTTGGGAGGAGACCCAGTACTTC. Protein product: CASSLAWEETQYF.

The chain carries TRBV18 and TRBJ2-3; possible D gene TRBD2, 6 bases. This CDR3 contains 16 residues. Trimming took off 3 bases at V and 2 bases at J, with 15 bases between the two ends. Germline V gives CDR1 KGHSH, CDR2 LQKENI. The CDR3 is CASSPLGGTPTDTQYF. The CDR3 nucleotides are TGTGCCAGCTCACCCCTCGGGGGTACTCCCACAGATACGCAGTATTTT.

The chain employs TRBV9 and TRBJ2-2; 8 nucleotides match TRBD2. V was pared by 0 bases and J by 6 bases, with 7 bases of the junction left unmatched. The CDR3 is 16 residues long. Germline V gene lookup returns CDR1 SGDLS and CDR2 YYNGEE. The CDR3 sequence: CASSVEAGGAAGELFF. The CDR3 nucleotides are TGTGCCAGCAGCGTAGAGGCCGGGGGGGCCGCCGGGGAGCTGTTTTTT.

The chain joins TRBV6-5 to TRBJ2-1; D ambiguous. V dropped 8 bases and J dropped 8 bases, with 7 bases sitting between them. Germline CDR1 MNHEY, CDR2 SVGAGI. The CDR3 is made up of 10 amino acids. CDR3 coding DNA: TGTGCCAGCGGCTTCCATGAGCAGTTCTTC. This translates into CASGFHEQFF.

The chain has TRBV30 and TRBJ2-7, with a weak D call TRBD1 (6 bases). Trimming took off 3 bases at V and 3 bases at J, with 12 bases between the two ends. CDR1 GTSNPN and CDR2 SVGIG come from the germline V gene (reference sequence). The length of the CDR3 is 13 residues. CDR3 coding DNA: TGTGCCTGGAGCGCGGACAGTTTCTACGAGCAGTACTTC. Protein: CAWSADSFYEQYF. The entire variable domain, with the rest obtained from reference TRBV30 and TRBJ2-7, is as follows: SQTIHQWPATLVQPVGSPLSLECTVEGTSNPNLYWYRQAAGRGLQLLFYSVGIGQISSEVPQNLSASRPQDRQFILSSKKLLLSDSGFYLCAWSADSFYEQYFGPGTRLTVT.

The CDR3 loop is CATSRESGQLSLAFF. The CDR3 nucleotides read TGTGCCACCAGCAGAGAGTCAGGACAACTGTCGTTGGCTTTCTTT. V is TRBV15 and J is TRBJ1-1, with D perhaps TRBD1 (5 bases). With 0 bases removed from V and 11 bases from J, the gap between germline ends came to 19 bases. The CDR3 consists of 15 residues. Germline CDR1 reads LNHNV; CDR2 reads YYDKDF (reference sequence).

For the CDR3, the DNA is TGTGCCAGCTCACCAGAGAGCGGGGGTGTCTCCTACAATGAGCAGTTCTTC. Protein product: CASSPESGGVSYNEQFF. The chain uses TRBV18 and TRBJ2-1; 8 bases are shared with TRBD2. V lost 2 bases, J lost 0 bases, and 6 bases stayed unmatched. This CDR3 comprises 17 residues. The germline gives CDR1 KGHSH, CDR2 LQKENI.

This clone was counted a few times. The V and J genes are TRBV7-6 and TRBJ2-5; TRBD1 matches 8 bases. V lost 3 bases and J lost 2; bases outside the gene matches: 11. The CDR3 length is 17 residues. Germline V lookup: CDR1 SGHVS, CDR2 FNYEAQ. CDR3 residues: CASSLTGTGLNQETQYF. In nucleotides, the CDR3 is TGTGCCAGCAGCTTGACCGGGACAGGACTTAATCAAGAGACCCAGTACTTC. Based on the CDR3 plus reference TRBV7-6 and TRBJ2-5, the full variable domain is GAGVSQSPRYKVTKRGQDVALRCDPISGHVSLYWYRQALGQGPEFLTYFNYEAQQDKSGLPNDRFSAERPEGSISTLTIQRTEQRDSAMYRCASSLTGTGLNQETQYFGPGTRLLVL.

This clone was counted a single time. This rearrangement joins TRBV2 to TRBJ1-2, with 7 bases aligning to TRBD1. The germline V gene has CDR1 SNHLY and CDR2 FYNNEI. V dropped 6 bases and J dropped 2; count of bases not matched to a gene: 9. This CDR3 is 15 amino acids long. The CDR3 DNA is TGTGCCAGCAGATTGCCGGGACAGACAAACTATGGCTACACCTTC. It is translated as CASRLPGQTNYGYTF.

This chain connects TRBV3-1 (or the pseudogene TRBV3-2) to TRBJ2-1; possible D gene TRBD2, 5 bases. Germline assignment: CDR1 LGHDT and CDR2 YNNKEL (reference sequence). Trimming removed 0 bases at V and 7 bases at J, with 13 bases between. This CDR3 has 15 amino acids. Written as DNA, the CDR3 is TGTGCCAGCAGCCAAGACCAATTCTCGGGGAATGAGCAGTTCTTC. Translating gives CASSQDQFSGNEQFF.

The rearrangement links TRBV6-5 to TRBJ2-1; TRBD2 matches 8 bases. J was trimmed by 6 bases and V by 2 bases; bases with no gene match: 0. The germline gives CDR1 MNHEY, CDR2 SVGAGI. CDR3 length: 13 amino acids. The CDR3 DNA reads as TGTGCCAGCAGTTACGGACTAGCCAATGAGCAGTTCTTC. This translates into CASSYGLANEQFF.